This is a list of T cell receptor beta chains from one sample in a study of cytomegalovirus exposure and HLA in healthy donors. Data came from immunoSEQ multiplex PCR; TCRdb stores just in-frame clones and leaves some out. In the table there are approximately 220,000 clones, about 74% of which are singletons. Material: PBMCs. These receptors all stem from a man aged 40-49 years in good health and CMV-seronegative. CDR3s include the opening cysteine and the closing phenylalanine or tryptophan. The order of the fields is clone size, D gene, J gene, V gene, CDR3 protein, CDR3 DNA. The D gene is left open where the match is weak. Clone size is not always given. Where it is, it says once, few, many or a class for expanded clones.

>NA|TRBD1|TRBJ1-4|TRBV5-1
CASSGGSGGVEKLFF
TGCGCCAGCAGCGGAGGTTCAGGGGGCGTAGAAAAACTGTTTTTT
>NA|NA|TRBJ1-5|TRBV28
CASSWGQKGVYGNQPQHF
TGTGCCAGCAGTTGGGGTCAGAAGGGAGTCTATGGCAATCAGCCCCAGCATTTT
>NA|TRBD1|TRBJ1-1|TRBV4-2
CASSQEGTGGNTEAFF
TGTGCCAGCAGCCAAGAAGGGACAGGGGGCAACACTGAAGCTTTCTTT
>NA|TRBD2|TRBJ2-6|TRBV7-3
CASSLTRVFLEAGLPSSGANVLTF
TGTGCCAGCAGCTTAACGCGCGTCTTCCTAGAAGCGGGATTACCCAGCTCTGGGGCCAACGTCCTGACTTTC
>NA|NA|TRBJ2-2|TRBV5-1
CASSSGGGELFF
TGCGCCAGCAGCTCCGGCGGCGGGGAGCTGTTTTTT
>NA|NA|TRBJ2-7|TRBV7-2
CASSLLAGLNYEQYF
TGTGCCAGCAGCTTATTGGCGGGGCTGAACTACGAGCAGTACTTC
>NA|NA|TRBJ2-7|TRBV27
CASSYRVSNEQYF
TGTGCCAGCAGTTACAGGGTTTCCAACGAGCAGTACTTC
>NA|NA|TRBJ2-3|TRBV9
CASSVEGGGARSTDTQYF
TGTGCCAGCAGCGTAGAGGGGGGGGGCGCAAGGAGCACAGATACGCAGTATTTT
>few|TRBD2|TRBJ2-5|TRBV7-2
CASSLSSGGETQYF
TGTGCCAGCAGCTTATCGTCGGGGGGGGAGACCCAGTACTTC
>NA|TRBD2|TRBJ2-1|TRBV27
CASSPLAANEQFF
TGTGCCAGCAGTCCACTAGCGGCCAATGAGCAGTTCTTC
>NA|NA|TRBJ2-7|TRBV4-2
CASSQDYPGVTYEQYF
TGTGCCAGCAGCCAAGATTATCCGGGAGTAACTTACGAGCAGTACTTC
>NA|NA|TRBJ2-5|TRBV11-3
CASSGGGPETQYF
TGTGCCAGCAGCGGTGGGGGCCCGGAGACCCAGTACTTC
>once|NA|TRBJ2-2|TRBV27
CASSLGQNTGELFF
TGTGCCAGCAGTTTGGGCCAGAACACCGGGGAGCTGTTTTTT
>NA|NA|TRBJ2-5|TRBV14
CASSQLSTHLETQYF
TGTGCCAGCAGCCAACTCTCGACTCATCTAGAGACCCAGTACTTC
>once|NA|TRBJ1-1|TRBV7-9
CASRRQPEAFF
TGTGCCAGCCGCAGACAGCCTGAAGCTTTCTTT
>NA|NA|TRBJ1-1|TRBV7-3
CASSLSGIPNTEAFF
TGTGCCAGCAGCTTAAGCGGGATCCCTAACACTGAAGCTTTCTTT
>few|TRBD2|TRBJ2-1|TRBV19
CASSSGTSSYNEQFF
TGTGCCAGTAGTAGCGGGACTAGCTCCTACAATGAGCAGTTCTTC
>NA|TRBD1|TRBJ1-3|TRBV10-3
CAISKDRESGNTIYF
TGTGCCATCAGTAAGGACAGGGAATCTGGAAACACCATATATTTT
>NA|TRBD1|TRBJ2-4|TRBV27
CASRTGTGKNIQYF
TGTGCCAGCAGAACCGGGACAGGGAAAAACATTCAGTACTTC
>NA|NA|TRBJ2-5|TRBV15
CATSRDPGGETQYF
TGTGCCACCAGCAGAGATCCAGGGGGGGAGACCCAGTACTTC
>NA|NA|TRBJ2-1|TRBV11-3
CASSLGGGSSYNEQFF
TGTGCCAGCAGCTTAGGGGGTGGGAGCTCCTACAATGAGCAGTTCTTC
>NA|TRBD1|TRBJ1-4|TRBV9
CASSVGQGIEKLFF
TGTGCCAGCAGCGTTGGACAGGGGATCGAAAAACTGTTTTTT
>NA|TRBD2|TRBJ2-1|TRBV2
CASSVQRGKENEQFF
TGTGCCAGCAGTGTACAGCGGGGGAAGGAAAATGAGCAGTTCTTC
>NA|TRBD2|TRBJ2-2|TRBV9
CASSPVGAGGVGELFF
TGTGCCAGCAGCCCAGTGGGGGCGGGAGGTGTTGGGGAGCTGTTTTTT
>NA|TRBD1|TRBJ1-2|TRBV2
CASSAEQGAIGYTF
TGTGCCAGCAGTGCCGAGCAGGGGGCGATTGGCTACACCTTC
>NA|NA|TRBJ2-6|TRBV7-2
CASSIPSGAGANVLTF
TGTGCCAGCAGCATTCCTTCCGGGGCTGGGGCCAACGTCCTGACTTTC
>NA|TRBD1|TRBJ1-1|TRBV7-2
CASSFTGGRINTEAFF
TGTGCCAGCAGCTTCACAGGGGGACGTATCAACACTGAAGCTTTCTTT
>few|NA|TRBJ1-1|TRBV6-5
CASSPPGGRGTEAFF
TGTGCCAGCAGTCCCCCGGGGGGCAGGGGAACTGAAGCTTTCTTT
>NA|NA|TRBJ2-7|TRBV19
CASAVQGQSYEQYF
TGTGCCAGTGCTGTCCAGGGGCAGTCCTACGAGCAGTACTTC
>NA|NA|TRBJ1-1|TRBV4-1
CASSQEEGLNTEAFF
TGCGCCAGCAGCCAAGAGGAGGGGTTGAACACTGAAGCTTTCTTT
>NA|TRBD1|TRBJ1-2|TRBV6-6
CASSTGDLPGGYTF
TGTGCCAGCAGTACAGGGGACCTGCCTGGGGGCTACACCTTC
>NA|TRBD1|TRBJ1-2|TRBV6-5
CASSYSAQGEGYTF
TGTGCCAGCAGTTACTCGGCGCAGGGGGAAGGCTACACCTTC
>once|NA|TRBJ1-2|TRBV6-5
CASSYSRQSLIGYTF
TGTGCCAGCAGTTACTCTCGACAGTCACTTATTGGCTACACCTTC
>NA|NA|TRBJ1-1|TRBV27
CASSLYSLNTEAFF
TGTGCCAGCAGTTTATACAGTTTGAACACTGAAGCTTTCTTT
>NA|NA|TRBJ1-5|TRBV12-5
CACQVAGSGQPQHF
TGTGCTTGCCAAGTCGCGGGGTCGGGTCAGCCCCAGCATTTT
>NA|TRBD1|TRBJ2-7|TRBV7-3
CASSSGQGAEEQYF
TGTGCCAGCAGCTCGGGACAGGGGGCGGAGGAGCAGTACTTC
>NA|NA|TRBJ1-4|TRBV19
CASNLGPGHEKLFF
TGTGCCAGTAACCTTGGGCCAGGGCATGAAAAACTGTTTTTT
>once|TRBD1|TRBJ2-1|TRBV4-1
CASSQDHGQGVNEQFF
TGCGCCAGCAGCCAAGATCACGGACAGGGGGTGAATGAGCAGTTCTTC
>NA|TRBD2|TRBJ2-3|TRBV5-1
CASSSLGSGVADTQYF
TGCGCCAGCAGCTCGCTTGGTAGCGGGGTCGCAGATACGCAGTATTTT
>NA|NA|TRBJ2-1|TRBV6-6
CASSYSSGGYYNEQFF
TGTGCCAGCAGTTACTCGAGCGGAGGGTACTACAATGAGCAGTTCTTC
>NA|NA|TRBJ2-7|TRBV5-4
CASSLGQETYEQYF
TGTGCCAGCAGCTTGGGACAGGAAACCTACGAGCAGTACTTC
>few|NA|TRBJ2-3|TRBV27
CASGDTVYTQYF
TGTGCCAGCGGAGATACGGTCTATACGCAGTATTTT
>few|TRBD1|TRBJ1-2|TRBV10-3
CAIEDRGQGGYTF
TGTGCCATTGAGGACAGGGGGCAAGGTGGCTACACCTTC
>NA|NA|TRBJ2-1|TRBV7-3
CASSLLGGLQFF
TGTGCCAGCAGCCTACTCGGGGGTTTGCAGTTCTTC
>NA|TRBD1|TRBJ1-2|TRBV6-1
CASSLGPTGSEGYTF
TGTGCCAGCAGTCTTGGACCGACAGGGTCAGAAGGCTACACCTTC
>NA|NA|TRBJ2-1|TRBV10-3
CAISPRGGRVNEQFF
TGTGCCATCAGCCCCAGGGGCGGGAGAGTAAATGAGCAGTTCTTC
>NA|TRBD1|TRBJ1-2|TRBV5-5
CASSFPGTGNYGYTF
TGTGCCAGCAGCTTTCCCGGGACAGGCAACTATGGCTACACCTTC